What follows are 5 T cell receptor beta chains derived from one specimen sequenced in a study of blood T cells in healthy people across ages. Then a second PCR, running about 7 to 11 cycles, was carried out with a sample-barcoded 5' primer and a J-beta primer mix. MiXCR, applied by TCRdb to the 5' RACE reads, yields one record per CDR3 protein. This table has roughly 900,000 distinct CDR3 sequences, 29% appearing once. Source material: blood. Every receptor here comes from a woman aged 80 or over in good health.

V and J are TRBV6-6 and TRBJ2-1; TRBD1 matches 7 bases. The CDR3 loop spans 17 amino acids. V lost 6 bases, J lost 0 bases, and 11 bases stayed unmatched. Germline-derived CDR1 and CDR2 are MNHNY and SVGAGI (reference sequence). The DNA of the CDR3 is TGTGCCAGCAGCCCAGGGACAGTCCCTATCTCCTACAATGAGCAGTTCTTC. Protein product: CASSPGTVPISYNEQFF.

This clonotype turned up a few times. V usage is TRBV28 and J usage is TRBJ2-7, with D possibly matching TRBD1 (6 bases). V was shortened by 5 bases and J by 0 bases, with 11 bases between the two germline ends. Per germline, CDR1 MDHEN and CDR2 SYDVKM. The CDR3 has 14 residues. CDR3 loop: CASSPGTTSYEQYF. Here the CDR3 DNA reads TGTGCCAGCAGTCCCGGGACAACCTCCTACGAGCAGTACTTC.

This clonotype was picked up a small number of times. The chain uses TRBV24-1 and TRBJ1-5; D ambiguous. V was pared by 3 bases and J by 6 bases, with 11 bases between. Germline assignment: CDR1 KGHDR and CDR2 SFDVKD. The CDR3 is made up of 14 amino acids. Written as DNA, the CDR3 is TGTGCCACCAGTGATCTCGGGAATTCTCAGCCCCAGCATTTT. Residues: CATSDLGNSQPQHF.

This clonotype was counted between two and nine times. A much larger clone is a single base away; this may be a read error. The chain recombines TRBV6-6 with TRBJ2-1; no clear D gene. The J call is doubtful: the DNA matches TRBJ2-7 better. CDR1 MNHNY and CDR2 SVGAGI come from the germline V gene (reference sequence). There are 13 residues in the CDR3. The CDR3 region has the DNA TGTGCCAGCAGAGTAAGATCCTACAATGAGCAGTACTTC. Amino acids: CASRVRSYNEQYF.

This clonotype was recorded at least ten times. The genes are TRBV25-1 and TRBJ2-1; 7 positions match TRBD1. V lost 3 bases to trimming and J lost 1 base; unmatched junction nucleotides: 6. This CDR3 is 16 amino acids long. The germline V gene encodes CDR1 MGHDK and CDR2 SYGVNS. CDR3 loop: CASSERNRGSYNEQFF. CDR3 DNA sequence: TGTGCCAGCAGTGAGCGGAACAGGGGATCCTACAATGAGCAGTTCTTC.